This TCR beta chain emerged from a study of T-cell reconstitution after alpha-beta-depleted transplantation in children. Study-wide results and limits: The study traced high day-60 TCRbeta diversity in some patients to surviving recipient T cells and thymic progenitors. In patients about two months after transplant, alpha-beta T cells reportedly arose from several hundred expanded graft clones.

This clonotype appeared many times. Its antigen is not known. The TCRbeta library was prepared with unique molecular identifiers. TCRdb re-called the PCR reads through MiXCR, storing one row per CDR3 protein. The sample records over 450,000 distinct CDR3 sequences, over 9.5% being singletons. The germline V and J ends were trimmed by 4 bases and 3 bases, with 8 bases remaining between them. The germline V gene encodes CDR1 SGHRS and CDR2 YFSETQ. This CDR3 region has 12 residues. The TCR comes from a child aged 2 to 9 with inherited bone marrow failure, due to receive a stem cell transplant. Sequenced here: PBMCs, sampled before TCRalphabeta/CD19-depleted stem cell transplant. The rearrangement joins TRBV5-1 to TRBJ2-7; TRBD2 is a possible D gene (6 bases). The CDR3 DNA reads TGCGCCAGCAGCCAGGGACTCTACGAGCAGTACTTC. It codes for CASSQGLYEQYF.